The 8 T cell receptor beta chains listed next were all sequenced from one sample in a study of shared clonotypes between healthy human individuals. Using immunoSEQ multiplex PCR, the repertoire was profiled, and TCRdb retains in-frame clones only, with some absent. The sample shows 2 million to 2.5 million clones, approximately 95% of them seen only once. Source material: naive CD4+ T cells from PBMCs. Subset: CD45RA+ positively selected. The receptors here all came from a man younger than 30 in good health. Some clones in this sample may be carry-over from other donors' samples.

The CDR3 DNA follows: TGTGCCAGCAGCCGCTCTGAAACAACGACGCAGTACTTC. Protein sequence: CASSRSETTTQYF. The chain has TRBV7-9 and TRBJ2-7; D remains unclear. The ends were cut back, 5 bases at V and 9 bases at J, with 17 bases in the middle. CDR1 and CDR2 (germline): SEHNR, FQNEAQ (reference sequence). The CDR3 consists of 13 residues.

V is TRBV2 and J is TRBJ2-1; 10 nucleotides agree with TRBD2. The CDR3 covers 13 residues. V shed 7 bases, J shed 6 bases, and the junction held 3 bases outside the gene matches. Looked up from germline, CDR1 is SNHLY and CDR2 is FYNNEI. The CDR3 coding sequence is TGTGCCAGCACCGCTAGCGGGGGCAATGAGCAGTTCTTC. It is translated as CASTASGGNEQFF.

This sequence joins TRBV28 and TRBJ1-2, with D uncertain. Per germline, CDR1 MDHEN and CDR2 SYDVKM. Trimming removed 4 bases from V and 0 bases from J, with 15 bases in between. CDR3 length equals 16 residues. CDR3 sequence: CASSSEGRATNYGYTF. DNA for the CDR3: TGTGCCAGCAGTTCCGAAGGAAGGGCTACTAACTATGGCTACACCTTC.

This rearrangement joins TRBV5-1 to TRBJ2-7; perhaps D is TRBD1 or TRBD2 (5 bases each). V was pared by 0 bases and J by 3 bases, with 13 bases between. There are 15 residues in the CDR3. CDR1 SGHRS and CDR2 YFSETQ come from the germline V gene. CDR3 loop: CASSLAGRDGYEQYF. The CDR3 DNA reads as TGCGCCAGCAGCTTGGCCGGACGGGACGGCTACGAGCAGTACTTC.

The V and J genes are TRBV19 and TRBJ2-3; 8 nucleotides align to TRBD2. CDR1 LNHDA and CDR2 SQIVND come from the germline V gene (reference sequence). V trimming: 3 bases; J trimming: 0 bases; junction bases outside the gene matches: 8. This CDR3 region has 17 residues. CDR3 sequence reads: CASSIKSSGGSTDTQYF. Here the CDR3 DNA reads TGTGCCAGTAGTATTAAGTCGAGCGGGGGTAGCACAGATACGCAGTATTTT. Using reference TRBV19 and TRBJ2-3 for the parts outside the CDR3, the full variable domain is DGGITQSPKYLFRKEGQNVTLSCEQNLNHDAMYWYRQDPGQGLRLIYYSQIVNDFQKGDIAEGYSVSREKKESFPLTVTSAQKNPTAFYLCASSIKSSGGSTDTQYFGPGTRLTVL.

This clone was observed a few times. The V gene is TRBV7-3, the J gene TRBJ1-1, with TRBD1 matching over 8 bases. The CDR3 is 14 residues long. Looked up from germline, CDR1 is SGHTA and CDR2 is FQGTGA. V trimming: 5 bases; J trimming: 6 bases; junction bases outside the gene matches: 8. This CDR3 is CASSPTGAHAEAFF. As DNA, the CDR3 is TGTGCCAGCAGCCCGACAGGGGCGCACGCTGAAGCTTTCTTT.

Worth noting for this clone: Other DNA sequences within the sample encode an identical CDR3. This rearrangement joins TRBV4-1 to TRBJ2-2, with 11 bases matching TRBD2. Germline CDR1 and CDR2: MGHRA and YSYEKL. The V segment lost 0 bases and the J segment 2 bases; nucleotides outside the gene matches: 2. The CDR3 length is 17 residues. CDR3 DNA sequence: TGCGCCAGCAGCCAAGAGCTAGCGGGAGGTAACACCGGGGAGCTGTTTTTT. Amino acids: CASSQELAGGNTGELFF.

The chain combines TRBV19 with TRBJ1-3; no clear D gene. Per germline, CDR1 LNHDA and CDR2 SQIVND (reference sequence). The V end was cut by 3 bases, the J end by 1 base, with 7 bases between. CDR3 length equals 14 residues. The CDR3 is CASSIGLSGNTIYF. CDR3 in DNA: TGTGCCAGTAGTATCGGACTTTCTGGAAACACCATATATTTT.